This T cell receptor beta chain was profiled in a study of cytomegalovirus exposure and HLA in healthy donors. With 60 Vbeta and 13 Jbeta primers, the PCR was carried out. Measured with immunoSEQ multiplex PCR; TCRdb has only the in-frame clones, and not every one. This table holds roughly 140,000 clones, 50% to 75% found once. Trimming stripped 2 bases from V and 6 bases from J, with 10 bases between. CDR3 length equals 13 residues. Germline V gene lookup returns CDR1 MNHNS and CDR2 SASEGT. General study findings and limits: Upon later analysis, TCR association rates were observed to vary by HLA locus, being highest for DRB1 and lowest for HLA-C. Segments of the TCR beta V type were, in most cases, productive about 87% or about 30% of the time in an earlier analysis.

A remark on this clone: Antigen: not known.

The chain employs TRBV6-1 and TRBJ1-2; D is undetermined. The source is an older woman in good health and CMV-seropositive. What was sequenced was PBMCs. The CDR3 region is CASSESGRDGYTF. CDR3 in DNA: TGTGCCAGCAGTGAATCCGGGAGGGATGGCTACACCTTC.